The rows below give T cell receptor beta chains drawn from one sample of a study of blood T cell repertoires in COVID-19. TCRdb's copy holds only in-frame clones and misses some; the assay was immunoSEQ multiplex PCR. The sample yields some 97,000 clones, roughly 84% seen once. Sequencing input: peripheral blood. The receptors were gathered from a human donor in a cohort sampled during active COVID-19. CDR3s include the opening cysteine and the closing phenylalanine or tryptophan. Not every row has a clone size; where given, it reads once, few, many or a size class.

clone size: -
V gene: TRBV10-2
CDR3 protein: CASSKTEPGRYGYTF

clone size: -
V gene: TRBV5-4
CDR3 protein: CASSLVPGQGWNEQFF

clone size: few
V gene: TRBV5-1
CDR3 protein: CASSLLGTEGQPQHF

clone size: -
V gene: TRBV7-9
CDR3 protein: CASSTPGQGVSDYGYTF

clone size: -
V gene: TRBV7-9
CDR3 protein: CASRRLAGTNEQFF

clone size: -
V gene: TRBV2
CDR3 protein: CASSEFQGSPNQPQHF

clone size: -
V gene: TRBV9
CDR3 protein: CASSVSEGRGAAEKLFF

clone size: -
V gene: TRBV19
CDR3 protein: CASMSTSGLRNEQFF

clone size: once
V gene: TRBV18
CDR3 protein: CASSLVTGGSGTQYF

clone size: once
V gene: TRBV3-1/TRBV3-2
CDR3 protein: CASSHGLANEQFF

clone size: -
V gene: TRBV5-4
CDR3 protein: CASSPANGEVQFF

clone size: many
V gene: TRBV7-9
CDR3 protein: CASSFQGATTEAFF

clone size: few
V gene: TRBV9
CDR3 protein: CASSATATQNYGYTF

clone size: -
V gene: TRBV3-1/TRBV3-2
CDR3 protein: CASRTSGSSYEQYF

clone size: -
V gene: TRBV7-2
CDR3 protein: CASSLVASGSFTYEQYF

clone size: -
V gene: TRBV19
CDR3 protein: CASSIRGQGYGYTF

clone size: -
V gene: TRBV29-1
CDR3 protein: CSVPGQGPYEQYF

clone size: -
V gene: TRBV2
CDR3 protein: CASSEGAYGYTF

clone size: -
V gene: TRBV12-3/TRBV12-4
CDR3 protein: CASTKRGNQPQHF

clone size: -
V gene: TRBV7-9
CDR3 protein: CASSRLSGTANEKLFF

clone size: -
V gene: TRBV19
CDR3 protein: CASTSGTGNYGYTF

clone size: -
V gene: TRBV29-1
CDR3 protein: CSVPPPLGPYNEQFF

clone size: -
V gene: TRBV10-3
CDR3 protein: CAIRGQGESGNTIYF

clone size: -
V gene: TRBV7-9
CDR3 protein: CASSYRVGTEAFF

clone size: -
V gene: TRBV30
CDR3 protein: CAWSVEIPTPNQPQHF

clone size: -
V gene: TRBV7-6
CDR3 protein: CASSLGPSRDRGFYEQYF

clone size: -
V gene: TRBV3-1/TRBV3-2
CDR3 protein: CASSPWRERYNEQFF

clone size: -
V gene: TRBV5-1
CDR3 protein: CASSLGQAHSYNEQFF

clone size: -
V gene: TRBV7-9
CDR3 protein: CASSTSTRDRAYF

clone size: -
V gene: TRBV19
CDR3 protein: CASSAGGYNEKLFF

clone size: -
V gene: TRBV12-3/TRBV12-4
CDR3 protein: CASSERNSYEQYF

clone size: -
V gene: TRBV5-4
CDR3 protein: CASSFVQYNYGYTF

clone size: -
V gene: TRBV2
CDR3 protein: CASRKNRGRWTDTQYF

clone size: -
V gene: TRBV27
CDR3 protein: CASSSRGHATNEKLFF

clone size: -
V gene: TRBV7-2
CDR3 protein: CASSKTLAGGGMGEQFF